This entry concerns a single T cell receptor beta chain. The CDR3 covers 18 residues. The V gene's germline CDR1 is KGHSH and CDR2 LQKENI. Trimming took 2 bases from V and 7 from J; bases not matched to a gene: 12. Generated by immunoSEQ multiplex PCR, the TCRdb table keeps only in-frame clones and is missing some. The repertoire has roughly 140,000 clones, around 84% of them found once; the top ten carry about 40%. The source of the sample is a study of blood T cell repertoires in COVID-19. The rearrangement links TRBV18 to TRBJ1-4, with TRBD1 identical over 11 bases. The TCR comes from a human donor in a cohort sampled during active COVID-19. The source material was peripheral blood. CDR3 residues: CASSPTSGQGARVEKLFF. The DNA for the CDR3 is TGTGCCAGCTCACCAACAAGCGGACAGGGGGCGAGGGTTGAAAAACTGTTTTTT.